This entry lists 30 T cell receptor beta chains sequenced from one sample in a study of tumor-infiltrating lymphocytes in localized non-small cell lung cancer. Data came from immunoSEQ multiplex PCR; TCRdb stores just in-frame clones and leaves some out. The sample yields approximately 15,000 clones, roughly 70% seen once. Sequences were obtained from lung tumor tissue. The receptors here all came from a human donor with non-small cell lung cancer.

The chain couples TRBV10-3 to TRBJ2-1; D is unclear. From germline, CDR1 is ENHRY and CDR2 SYGVKD. Trimming cost V 5 bases and J 1 base, with 12 bases left between them. The CDR3 length is 15 residues. CDR3 residues: CAISSSEESYNEQFF. CDR3 DNA: TGTGCCATCAGTTCGAGCGAGGAGTCCTACAATGAGCAGTTCTTC.

V and J are TRBV29-1 and TRBJ2-1, with 13 bases fitting TRBD2. This CDR3 spans 16 amino acids. Losses at the gene ends were 3 bases for V and 6 bases for J; bases not matched to a gene: 8. The germline V gene encodes CDR1 SQVTM and CDR2 ANQGSEA. In DNA form, the CDR3 reads TGCAGCGTTGACTCCCCGGGACTAGCGGGGACCAATGAGCAGTTCTTC. Its protein is CSVDSPGLAGTNEQFF.

DNA for the CDR3: TGTGCCAGCAGTTACGGAATAGGAAGGACCTACGAGCAGTACTTC. Its translation: CASSYGIGRTYEQYF. This rearrangement joins TRBV27 to TRBJ2-7, with unresolved D. Germline values: CDR1 MNHEY, CDR2 SMNVEV (reference sequence). Trimming removed 4 bases at V and 2 bases at J, with 15 bases between. This CDR3 has 15 residues.

The V and J genes are TRBV27 and TRBJ2-7; 9 bases align to TRBD1. Trimming cost V 3 bases and J 1 base; bases outside gene matches: 4. The germline CDR1 and CDR2 sequences are MNHEY and SMNVEV (reference sequence). The CDR3 is made up of 15 amino acids. CDR3 DNA sequence: TGTGCCAGCAGTTTTGGGACAGGGTTATCCTACGAGCAGTACTTC. As protein: CASSFGTGLSYEQYF.

This CDR3 reads CASSPLGGGTEAFF. The CDR3 DNA reads TGTGCCAGCAGCCCCCTGGGGGGGGGCACTGAAGCTTTCTTT. J is TRBJ1-1 and V is TRBV7-3, with D possibly TRBD1 on 5 matching bases. Germline CDR1 and CDR2: SGHTA and FQGTGA. Deletions cut 5 bases from V and 4 bases from J, with 14 bases between. The CDR3 covers 14 residues.

This clone was seen a few times. V usage is TRBV10-3 and J usage is TRBJ1-3; 7 bases match TRBD1. The ends lost 5 bases at V and 0 bases at J; junction bases unmatched: 10. CDR1 ENHRY and CDR2 SYGVKD come from the germline V gene. CDR3 size: 17 residues. The CDR3 bases are TGTGCCATCAGTTTCGACAGGGTCTCTCTCTCTGGAAACACCATATATTTT. Residues: CAISFDRVSLSGNTIYF.

The rearrangement links TRBV5-4 to TRBJ2-5; D remains ambiguous. Germline CDR1 and CDR2: SGHNT and YYREEE (reference sequence). V lost 0 bases, J lost 1 base, and 4 bases lay in between. The CDR3 extends over 13 amino acids. The CDR3 loop is CASSLASQETQYF. The CDR3 DNA follows: TGTGCCAGCAGCTTGGCCAGCCAAGAGACCCAGTACTTC.

The chain is built from TRBV7-2 and TRBJ2-1; D may be TRBD2 (6 bases). The ends were cut back, 10 bases at V and 8 bases at J, with 24 bases in the middle. Per the germline V gene, CDR1 is SGHTA and CDR2 is FQGNSA. The CDR3 loop spans 15 amino acids. The CDR3 nucleotides read TGTGCCACTTCACTCGGGGGTAGAGGTGTCGATGAGCAGTTCTTC. It codes for CATSLGGRGVDEQFF.

The rearrangement links TRBV25-1 to TRBJ1-5; tentatively, D is TRBD1 (5 bases). Germline V CDR1 and CDR2: MGHDK, SYGVNS. The CDR3 length is 13 residues. V lost 7 bases to trimming and J lost 5 bases, with 12 bases between them. The CDR3 DNA follows: TGTGCCAGCACCGACAGCGTCGATCAGCCCCAGCATTTT. Protein sequence: CASTDSVDQPQHF. Full variable domain (missing parts from reference TRBV25-1 and TRBJ1-5): EADIYQTPRYLVIGTGKKITLECSQTMGHDKMYWYQQDPGMELHLIHYSYGVNSTEKGDLSSESTVSRIRTEHFPLTLESARPSHTSQYLCASTDSVDQPQHFGDGTRLSIL.

This chain links TRBV5-5 with TRBJ1-5, with 10 bases lining up with TRBD1. V dropped 3 bases and J dropped 6; count of bases not matched to a gene: 9. This CDR3 contains 16 residues. Germline CDR1 reads SGHKS; CDR2 reads YYEKEE (reference sequence). Here the CDR3 reads CASSSTGGAWGQPQHF. The CDR3 nucleotides read TGTGCCAGCAGCTCGACAGGGGGCGCCTGGGGTCAGCCCCAGCATTTT.

The rearrangement uses TRBV18 and TRBJ2-5, with TRBD1 matching over 8 bases. J lost 5 bases, V lost 3 bases, and 2 bases had no gene match. CDR3 size: 13 residues. The V gene's germline CDR1 is KGHSH and CDR2 LQKENI. The CDR3 here is CASSPGQGETQYF. CDR3 coding DNA: TGTGCCAGCTCACCTGGACAGGGTGAGACCCAGTACTTC.

The V call is TRBV10-3, the J call TRBJ1-5; D perhaps matches TRBD1 (6 bases). From germline, CDR1 is ENHRY and CDR2 SYGVKD. The CDR3 is 14 amino acids. V lost 0 bases to trimming and J lost 7 bases, with 10 bases between them. CDR3 residues: CAISESIQGQPQHF. The CDR3 coding sequence is TGTGCCATCAGTGAGTCGATACAGGGCCAGCCCCAGCATTTT.

The CDR3 sequence: CASSLGGSQPQHF. The DNA of the CDR3 is TGTGCCAGCAGCTTAGGGGGGTCTCAGCCCCAGCATTTT. The chain carries TRBV5-4 and TRBJ1-5, with D tentatively TRBD1 (6 bases). CDR3 length: 13 amino acids. Trimming took off 2 bases at V and 6 bases at J, with 9 bases between the two ends. Germline V gene sequence: CDR1 SGHNT, CDR2 YYREEE (reference sequence).

This clone was detected a few times. This sequence joins TRBV28 and TRBJ2-4; perhaps TRBD1 as D (6 bases). Deletions cut 6 bases from V and 1 base from J, with 19 bases between. Germline CDR1 MDHEN, CDR2 SYDVKM. This CDR3 comprises 17 residues. The CDR3 nucleotides are TGTGCCAGCAGGACAGGTTTAGATCCCGTGGCCAAAAACATTCAGTACTTC. It encodes CASRTGLDPVAKNIQYF.

The table lists this clone with a count of one. Here the CDR3 reads CSVARDGNEQFF. In DNA form, the CDR3 reads TGCAGCGTCGCCCGAGACGGGAATGAGCAGTTCTTC. This sequence joins TRBV29-1 and TRBJ2-1; D remains unclear. The germline gives CDR1 SQVTM, CDR2 ANQGSEA. The V end lost 6 bases, the J end lost 7 bases, and 13 bases lay between the germline ends. The CDR3 runs 12 residues.

The chain is built from TRBV2 and TRBJ2-1, with a tentative D call TRBD2 (5 bases). Germline CDR1 reads SNHLY; CDR2 reads FYNNEI. Trimming removed 11 bases at V and 10 bases at J, with 15 bases between. The CDR3 is made up of 11 amino acids. The CDR3 DNA is TGTGCCGGGTCCGGGGTCGGAGAGCAGTTCTTC. Its translation: CAGSGVGEQFF.

The chain joins TRBV19 to TRBJ1-5, with D possibly being TRBD1 (6 bases). The CDR3 covers 13 residues. Germline V CDR1 and CDR2: LNHDA, SQIVND (reference sequence). V was shortened by 10 bases and J by 3 bases, with 13 bases between the two germline ends. The CDR3 DNA reads as TGTGCCACCTCTAGGGGGACCAATCAGCCCCAGCATTTT. The encoded protein is CATSRGTNQPQHF. Combining the CDR3 with reference TRBV19 and TRBJ1-5 gives the whole variable domain DGGITQSPKYLFRKEGQNVTLSCEQNLNHDAMYWYRQDPGQGLRLIYYSQIVNDFQKGDIAEGYSVSREKKESFPLTVTSAQKNPTAFYLCATSRGTNQPQHFGDGTRLSIL.

This clone occurred a few times. The chain has TRBV5-4 and TRBJ2-7; 8 bases fit TRBD2. Germline loops: CDR1 SGHNT, CDR2 YYREEE (reference sequence). Trimming at V came to 1 base and at J to 5 bases, leaving 11 bases not matched to a gene. This CDR3 spans 16 amino acids. The CDR3 region has the DNA TGTGCCAGCAGCTTGAACGTCGGGGGGGGGCGACACGAGCAGTACTTC. Protein: CASSLNVGGGRHEQYF.

The chain uses TRBV20-1 and TRBJ2-4; a possible D gene is TRBD1 (6 bases). The germline V and J ends were trimmed by 6 bases and 7 bases, with 10 bases remaining between them. The germline V gene has CDR1 DFQATT and CDR2 SNEGSKA (reference sequence). This CDR3 has 11 amino acids. The CDR3 sequence: CSAKGVNIQYF. DNA for the CDR3: TGCAGTGCGAAGGGGGTCAACATTCAGTACTTC.

The chain is built from TRBV27 and TRBJ1-1; D possibly corresponds to TRBD1 (6 bases). The CDR3 totals 14 residues. Trimming took off 6 bases at V and 4 bases at J, with 15 bases between the two ends. Germline-derived CDR1 and CDR2 are MNHEY and SMNVEV (reference sequence). As DNA, the CDR3 is TGTGCCAGCAGATGGGGGGCGGGGAGCACTGAAGCTTTCTTT. Amino acid sequence: CASRWGAGSTEAFF.

This clone is judged medium-sized. The V gene is TRBV9, the J gene TRBJ2-7; TRBD1 aligns across 9 bases. J lost 2 bases, V lost 3 bases, and 0 bases had no gene match. This CDR3 region has 13 residues. Germline loops: CDR1 SGDLS, CDR2 YYNGEE. CDR3 in amino acids: CASSGQGAYEQYF. DNA of the CDR3: TGTGCCAGCAGCGGACAGGGGGCCTACGAGCAGTACTTC.

V and J are TRBV11-2 and TRBJ2-3; 7 nucleotides agree with TRBD1. There are 15 residues in the CDR3. Germline V gives CDR1 SGHAT, CDR2 FQNNGV. V lost 4 bases, J lost 3 bases, and 7 bases stayed unmatched. CDR3 amino acids: CASSSRQGSTDTQYF. The CDR3 DNA sequence: TGTGCCAGCAGCTCGCGACAGGGATCTACAGATACGCAGTATTTT. The full variable domain, in which reference TRBV11-2 and TRBJ2-3 provide the parts outside the CDR3, is EAGVAQSPRYKIIEKRQSVAFWCNPISGHATLYWYQQILGQGPKLLIQFQNNGVVDDSQLPKDRFSAERLKGVDSTLKIQPAKLEDSAVYLCASSSRQGSTDTQYFGPGTRLTVL.

This clone was seen more than once but under ten times. The rearrangement joins TRBV7-2 to TRBJ2-3; D perhaps matches TRBD2 (6 bases). The ends were cut back, 2 bases at V and 5 bases at J, with 14 bases in the middle. The CDR3 length is 15 residues. Germline loops: CDR1 SGHTA, CDR2 FQGNSA. CDR3 in amino acids: CASSLRWRAVDTQYF. In DNA form, the CDR3 reads TGTGCCAGCAGCTTAAGGTGGAGGGCCGTAGATACGCAGTATTTT. Drawing the rest from reference TRBV7-2 and TRBJ2-3, the complete variable domain is GAGVSQSPSNKVTEKGKDVELRCDPISGHTALYWYRQSLGQGLEFLIYFQGNSAPDKSGLPSDRFSAERTGGSVSTLTIQRTQQEDSAVYLCASSLRWRAVDTQYFGPGTRLTVL.

The chain uses TRBV18 and TRBJ2-7; D unclear. The CDR3 totals 14 residues. In germline, CDR1 is KGHSH, CDR2 LQKENI. Trimming took 4 bases from V and 5 from J, leaving 15 bases between them. For the CDR3, the DNA is TGTGCCAGCTCACGGCAGGCTGACGCCCACGAGCAGTACTTC. Translated: CASSRQADAHEQYF.

Only a few counts were recorded for this clone. The chain is built from TRBV6-1 and TRBJ1-5; TRBD1 matches at 7 bases. Germline CDR1 reads MNHNS; CDR2 reads SASEGT. J lost 5 bases, V lost 10 bases, and 14 bases had no gene match. The CDR3 spans 15 residues. DNA for the CDR3: TGTGCCATCAGCGGATCGGGACAGCGAGATCAGCCCCAGCATTTT. As protein: CAISGSGQRDQPQHF.

This chain links TRBV7-8 with TRBJ2-7; D is unclear. Between the trimmed V and J ends, which lost 1 base and 7 bases, there was a span of 8 bases. The CDR3 has 12 residues. Germline CDR1 SGHVS, CDR2 FQNEAQ. The CDR3 DNA reads as TGTGCCAGCAGCTTAGTTGGGGTTGAGCAGTACTTC. It is translated as CASSLVGVEQYF.

The chain combines TRBV6-1 with TRBJ2-7; perhaps D is TRBD1 or TRBD2 (5 bases each). Looked up from germline, CDR1 is MNHNS and CDR2 is SASEGT. The ends were cut back, 4 bases at V and 0 bases at J, with 13 bases in the middle. The CDR3 runs 15 residues. CDR3: CASSVLAGSSYEQYF. The CDR3 DNA sequence: TGTGCCAGCAGTGTTCTGGCAGGGAGCTCCTACGAGCAGTACTTC.

The chain recombines TRBV27 with TRBJ1-2; no clear D gene. Germline CDR1 is MNHEY and CDR2 is SMNVEV (reference sequence). The CDR3 has 13 amino acids. V lost 5 bases and J lost 2, with 9 bases in between. The CDR3 is CASSIDGNYGYTF. The CDR3, as DNA: TGTGCCAGCAGTATCGACGGGAACTATGGCTACACCTTC.

This chain connects TRBV7-2 to TRBJ1-6; D is unresolved. Germline lookup yields CDR1 SGHTA and CDR2 FQGNSA. Trimming took off 5 bases at V and 7 bases at J, with 12 bases between the two ends. The CDR3 loop spans 14 amino acids. The CDR3 reads CASSLGMGNSPLHF. The CDR3 DNA follows: TGTGCCAGCAGCCTAGGGATGGGGAATTCACCCCTCCACTTT.

This clone came up a few times. The V call is TRBV4-2, the J call TRBJ2-7; TRBD2 matches 13 bases. Germline assignment: CDR1 LGHNA and CDR2 YNFKEQ. The V gene end was trimmed by 4 bases and the J gene end by 3 bases; junction bases not matched to a gene: 12. CDR3 length: 18 residues. This chain's CDR3 is CASSLQPTSGGADYEQYF. In nucleotides, the CDR3 is TGTGCCAGCAGCCTACAGCCAACTAGCGGGGGGGCGGACTACGAGCAGTACTTC.